Included here is one T cell receptor beta chain sequence, with context. These data are taken from a study of blood T cell repertoires in COVID-19. In the study overall: Whether acute or convalescent, the COVID-19 samples came from the United States, Italy and Spain. In each case, the material was cDNA or gDNA derived from T cells, B-cell-depleted T cells, or PBMCs.

The CDR3 is made up of 13 amino acids. Trimming at V came to 6 bases and at J to 11 bases, leaving 11 bases not matched to a gene. In the original analysis: Scientists estimated how many nucleated cells there were by amplifying reference gene primers. Measured with immunoSEQ multiplex PCR; TCRdb has only the in-frame clones, and not every one. The D gene and trimming were derived from the DNA, and the V and J assignments and clone size from that table. The table lists almost 300,000 clones, about 87% of them singletons, with roughly 1.3% in the top ten. The sequenced sample consisted of peripheral blood. The rearrangement links TRBV12-3 or TRBV12-4 to TRBJ1-1; 8 nucleotides match TRBD1. The sequence came from a man aged 70 or older with acute or convalescent COVID-19. CDR3 sequence (DNA): TGTGCCAGCAGCCCGACAGGGGCCTCAAGGGCTTTCTTT. This sequence encodes CASSPTGASRAFF.